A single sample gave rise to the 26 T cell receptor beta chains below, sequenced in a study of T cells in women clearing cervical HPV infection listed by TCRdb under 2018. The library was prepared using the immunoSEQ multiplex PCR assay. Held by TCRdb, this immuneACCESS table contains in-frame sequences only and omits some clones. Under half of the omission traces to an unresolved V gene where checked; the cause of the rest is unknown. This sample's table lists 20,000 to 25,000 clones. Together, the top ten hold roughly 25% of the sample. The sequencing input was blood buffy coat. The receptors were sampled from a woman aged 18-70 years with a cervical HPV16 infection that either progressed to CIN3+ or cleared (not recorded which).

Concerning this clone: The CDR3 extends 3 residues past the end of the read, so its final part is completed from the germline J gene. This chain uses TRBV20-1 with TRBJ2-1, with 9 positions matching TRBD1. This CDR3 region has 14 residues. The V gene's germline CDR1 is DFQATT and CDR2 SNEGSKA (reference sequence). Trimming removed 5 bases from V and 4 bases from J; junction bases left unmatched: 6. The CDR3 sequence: CSARQGEKYNEQFF. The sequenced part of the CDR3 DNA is TGCAGTGCTCGACAGGGGGAAAAGTACAATGAG.

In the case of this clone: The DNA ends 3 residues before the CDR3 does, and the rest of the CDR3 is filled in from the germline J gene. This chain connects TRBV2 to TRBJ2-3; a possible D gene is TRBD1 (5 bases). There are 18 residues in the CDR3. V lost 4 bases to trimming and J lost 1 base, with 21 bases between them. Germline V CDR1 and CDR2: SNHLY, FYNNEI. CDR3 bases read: TGTGCCAGCAGTGTTAATTTGATTCCGAACAGGCGCACAGATACG. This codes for CASSVNLIPNRRTDT. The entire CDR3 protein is CASSVNLIPNRRTDTQYF.

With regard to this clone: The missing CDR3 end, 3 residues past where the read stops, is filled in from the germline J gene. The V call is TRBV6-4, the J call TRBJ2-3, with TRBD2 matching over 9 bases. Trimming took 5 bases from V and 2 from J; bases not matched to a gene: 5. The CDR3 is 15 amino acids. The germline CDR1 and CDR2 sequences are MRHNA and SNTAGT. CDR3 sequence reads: CASSPLAGHTDTQYF. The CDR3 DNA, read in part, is TGTGCCAGCAGTCCCCTAGCGGGGCACACAGATACG.

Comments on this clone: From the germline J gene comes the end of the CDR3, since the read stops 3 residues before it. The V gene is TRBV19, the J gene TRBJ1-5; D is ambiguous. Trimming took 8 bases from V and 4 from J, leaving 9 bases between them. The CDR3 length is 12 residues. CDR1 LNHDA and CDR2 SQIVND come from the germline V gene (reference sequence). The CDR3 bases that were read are TGTGCCAGTGGACTCCTAAATCAGCCC. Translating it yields CASGLLNQP. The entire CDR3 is CASGLLNQPQHF.

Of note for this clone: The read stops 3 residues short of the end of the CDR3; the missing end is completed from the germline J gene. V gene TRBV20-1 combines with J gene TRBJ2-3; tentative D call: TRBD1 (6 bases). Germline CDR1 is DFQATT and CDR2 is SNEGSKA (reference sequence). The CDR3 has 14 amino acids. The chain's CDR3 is CSASNQGPQETQYF. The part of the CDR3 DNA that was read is TGCAGTGCTAGTAACCAGGGGCCCCAAGAGACG.

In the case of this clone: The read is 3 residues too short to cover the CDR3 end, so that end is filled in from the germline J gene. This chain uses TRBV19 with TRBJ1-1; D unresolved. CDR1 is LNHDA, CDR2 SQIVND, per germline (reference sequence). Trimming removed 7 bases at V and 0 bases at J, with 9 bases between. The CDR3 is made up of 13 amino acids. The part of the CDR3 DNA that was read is TGTGCCAGTAAGACCGACATGAACACTGAA. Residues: CASKTDMNTE. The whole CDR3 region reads CASKTDMNTEAFF.

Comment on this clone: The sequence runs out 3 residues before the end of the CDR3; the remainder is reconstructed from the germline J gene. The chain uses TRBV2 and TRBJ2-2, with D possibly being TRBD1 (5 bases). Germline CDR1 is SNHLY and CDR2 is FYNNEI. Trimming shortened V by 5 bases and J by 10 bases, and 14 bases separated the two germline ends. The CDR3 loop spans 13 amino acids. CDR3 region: CASSPGLGEELFF. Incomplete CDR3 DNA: TGTGCCAGCAGTCCAGGGCTTGGTGAGGAG. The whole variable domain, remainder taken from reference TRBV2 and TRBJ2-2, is EPEVTQTPSHQVTQMGQEVILRCVPISNHLYFYWYRQILGQKVEFLVSFYNNEISEKSEIFDDQFSVERPDGSNFTLKIRSTKLEDSAMYFCASSPGLGEELFFGEGSRLTVL.

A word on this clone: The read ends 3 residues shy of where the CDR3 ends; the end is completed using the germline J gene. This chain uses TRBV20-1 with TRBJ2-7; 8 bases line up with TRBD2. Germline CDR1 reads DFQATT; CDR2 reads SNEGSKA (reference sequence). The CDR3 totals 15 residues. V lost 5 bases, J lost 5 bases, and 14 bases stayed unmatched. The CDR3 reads CSAPGGATKGHEQYF. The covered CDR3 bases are TGCAGTGCTCCGGGGGGGGCCACCAAAGGCCACGAG.

The DNA read from the CDR3 is TGTGCCAGCAGCTTAAGGCCCTCTCCCCCTCACGGG. It encodes CASSLRPSPPHG. The whole CDR3 sequence is CASSLRPSPPHGYTF. V usage is TRBV7-6 and J usage is TRBJ1-2; D is ambiguous. The observed sequence ends 3 residues before the CDR3 terminus, with the missing tail filled in from the germline J gene. The CDR3 has 15 residues. CDR1 is SGHVS and CDR2 is FNYEAQ in the germline V gene.

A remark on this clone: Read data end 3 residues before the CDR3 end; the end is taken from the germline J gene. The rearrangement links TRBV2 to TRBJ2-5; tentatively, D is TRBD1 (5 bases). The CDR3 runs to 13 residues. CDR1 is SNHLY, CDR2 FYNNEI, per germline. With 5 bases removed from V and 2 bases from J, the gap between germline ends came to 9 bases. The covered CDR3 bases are TGTGCCAGCAGTCCCGACAGTCAAGAGACC. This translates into CASSPDSQET. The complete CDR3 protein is CASSPDSQETQYF.

The CDR3 DNA, read in part, is TGTGCCAGCACATTCCAGGAGAACACTGAA. Its translation: CASTFQENTE. The whole CDR3 region reads CASTFQENTEAFF. The V gene is TRBV2, the J gene TRBJ1-1; no clear D gene. The CDR3 end lies 3 residues beyond the end of the read and is filled in from the germline J gene. CDR3 size: 13 residues. Trimming cost V 7 bases and J 1 base, with 10 bases left between them. CDR1 and CDR2 (germline): SNHLY, FYNNEI.

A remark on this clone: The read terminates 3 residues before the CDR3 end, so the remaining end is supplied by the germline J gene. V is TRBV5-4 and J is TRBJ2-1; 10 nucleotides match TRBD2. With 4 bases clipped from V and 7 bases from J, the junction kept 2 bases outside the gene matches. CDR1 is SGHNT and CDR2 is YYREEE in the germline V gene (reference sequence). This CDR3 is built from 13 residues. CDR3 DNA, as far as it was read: TGTGCCAGCAGCCGGACTAGCGGTAATGAG. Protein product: CASSRTSGNE. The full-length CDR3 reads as CASSRTSGNEQFF.

CDR3: CAINGLPSTDTQYF. Partial CDR3 DNA: TGTGCCATCAACGGTCTACCTAGCACAGATACG. The J gene is TRBJ2-3, the V gene TRBV10-3, with D unresolved. The CDR3 extends 3 residues past the end of the read, so its final part is completed from the germline J gene. Trimming removed 7 bases from V and 0 bases from J, with 11 bases in between. Germline V lookup: CDR1 ENHRY, CDR2 SYGVKD. This CDR3 is 14 amino acids long.

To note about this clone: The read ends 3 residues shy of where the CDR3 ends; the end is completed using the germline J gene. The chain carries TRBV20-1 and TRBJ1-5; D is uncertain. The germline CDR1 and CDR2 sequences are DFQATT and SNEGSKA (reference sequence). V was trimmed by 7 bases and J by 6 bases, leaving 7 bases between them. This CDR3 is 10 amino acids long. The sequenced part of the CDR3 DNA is TGCAGTGTATCCGGTCAGCCC. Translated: CSVSGQP. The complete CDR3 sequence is CSVSGQPQHF.

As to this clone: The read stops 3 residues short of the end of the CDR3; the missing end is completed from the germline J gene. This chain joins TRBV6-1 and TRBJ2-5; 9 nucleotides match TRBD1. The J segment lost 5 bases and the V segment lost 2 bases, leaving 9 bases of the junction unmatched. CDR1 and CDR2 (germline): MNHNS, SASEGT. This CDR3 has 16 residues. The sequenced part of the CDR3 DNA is TGTGCCAGCAGTGAAAAGGGGACAGGGTTCGTTGAGACC. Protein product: CASSEKGTGFVET. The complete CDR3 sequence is CASSEKGTGFVETQYF.

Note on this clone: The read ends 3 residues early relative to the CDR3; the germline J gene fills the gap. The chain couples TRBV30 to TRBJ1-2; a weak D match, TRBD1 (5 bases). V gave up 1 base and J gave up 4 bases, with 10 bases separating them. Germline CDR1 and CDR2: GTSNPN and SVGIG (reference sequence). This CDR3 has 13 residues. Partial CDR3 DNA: TGTGCCTGGAGTGCGCGCAGGGTCTATGGC. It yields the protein CAWSARRVYG. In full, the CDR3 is CAWSARRVYGYTF.

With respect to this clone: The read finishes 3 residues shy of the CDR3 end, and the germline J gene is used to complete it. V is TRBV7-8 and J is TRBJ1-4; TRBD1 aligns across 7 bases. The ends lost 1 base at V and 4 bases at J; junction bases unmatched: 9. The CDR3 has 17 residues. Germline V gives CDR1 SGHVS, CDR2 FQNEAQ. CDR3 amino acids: CASSLDFVGQSNEKLFF. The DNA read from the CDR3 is TGTGCCAGCAGCTTAGATTTTGTGGGACAGAGTAATGAAAAA.

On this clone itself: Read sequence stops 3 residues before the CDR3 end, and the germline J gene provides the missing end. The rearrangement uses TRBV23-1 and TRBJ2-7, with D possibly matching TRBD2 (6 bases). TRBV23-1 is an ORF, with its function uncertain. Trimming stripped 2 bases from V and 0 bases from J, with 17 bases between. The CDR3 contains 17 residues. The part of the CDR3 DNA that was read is TGCGCCAGCAGTCAACCCTCCCGGGACTGCTCCTCCTACGAG. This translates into CASSQPSRDCSSYE. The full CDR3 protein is CASSQPSRDCSSYEQYF.

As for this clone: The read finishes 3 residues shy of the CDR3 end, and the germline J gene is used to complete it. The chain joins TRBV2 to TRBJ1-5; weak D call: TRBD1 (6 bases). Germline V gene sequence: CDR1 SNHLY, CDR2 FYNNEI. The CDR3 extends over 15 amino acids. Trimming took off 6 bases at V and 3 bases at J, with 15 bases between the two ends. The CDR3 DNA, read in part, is TGTGCCAGCAGGGCGGCGGTGGGGGCCAATCAGCCC. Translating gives CASRAAVGANQP. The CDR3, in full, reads CASRAAVGANQPQHF.

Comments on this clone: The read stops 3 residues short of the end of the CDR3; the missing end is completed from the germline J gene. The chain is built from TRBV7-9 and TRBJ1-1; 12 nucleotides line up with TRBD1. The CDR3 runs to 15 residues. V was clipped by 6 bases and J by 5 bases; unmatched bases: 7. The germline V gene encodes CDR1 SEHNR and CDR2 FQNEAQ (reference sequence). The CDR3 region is CASRGTGGRWTEAFF. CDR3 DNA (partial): TGTGCCAGCAGAGGGACAGGGGGCCGGTGGACTGAA.

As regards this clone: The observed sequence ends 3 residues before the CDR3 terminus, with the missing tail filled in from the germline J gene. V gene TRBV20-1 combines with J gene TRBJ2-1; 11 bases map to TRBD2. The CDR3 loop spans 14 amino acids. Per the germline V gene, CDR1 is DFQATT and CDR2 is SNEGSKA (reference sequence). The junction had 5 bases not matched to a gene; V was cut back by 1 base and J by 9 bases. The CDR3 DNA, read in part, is TGCAGTGCTAGAGCCCTAGCGGGGGGTTTTGAG. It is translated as CSARALAGGFE. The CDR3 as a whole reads CSARALAGGFEQFF.

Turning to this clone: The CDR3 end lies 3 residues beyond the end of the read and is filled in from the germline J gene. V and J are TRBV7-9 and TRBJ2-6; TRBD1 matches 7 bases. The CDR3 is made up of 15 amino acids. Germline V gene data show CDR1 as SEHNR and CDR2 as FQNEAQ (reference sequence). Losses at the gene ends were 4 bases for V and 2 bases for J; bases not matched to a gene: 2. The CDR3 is CASSSGGAGANVLTF. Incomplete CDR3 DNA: TGTGCCAGCAGCTCAGGGGGTGCTGGGGCCAACGTC.

The CDR3: CASSITGGGNQPQYF. CDR3 DNA, as far as it was read: TGTGCCAGTAGTATTACAGGGGGGGGCAATCAGCCG. The J gene is TRBJ2-3, the V gene TRBV19; possibly TRBD1 for D (8 bases). The read terminates 3 residues ahead of where the CDR3 ends, so the germline J gene completes it. The CDR3 runs to 15 residues. The germline gives CDR1 LNHDA, CDR2 SQIVND (reference sequence).

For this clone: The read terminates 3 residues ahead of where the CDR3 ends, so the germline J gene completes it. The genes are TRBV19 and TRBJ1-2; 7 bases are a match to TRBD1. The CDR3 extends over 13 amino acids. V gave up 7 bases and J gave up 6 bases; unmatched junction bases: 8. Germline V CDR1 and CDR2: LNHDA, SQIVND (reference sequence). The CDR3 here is CASTTDRIHGYTF. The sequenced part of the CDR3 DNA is TGTGCCAGTACCACGGACAGGATTCATGGC.

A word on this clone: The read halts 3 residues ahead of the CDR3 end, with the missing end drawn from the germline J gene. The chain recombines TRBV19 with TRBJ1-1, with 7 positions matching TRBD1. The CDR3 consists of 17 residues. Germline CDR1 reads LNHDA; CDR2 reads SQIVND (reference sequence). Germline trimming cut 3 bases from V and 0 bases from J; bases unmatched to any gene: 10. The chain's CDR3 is CASSIRVTGRMNTEAFF. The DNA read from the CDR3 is TGTGCCAGTAGTATTAGGGTGACAGGGAGAATGAACACTGAA.

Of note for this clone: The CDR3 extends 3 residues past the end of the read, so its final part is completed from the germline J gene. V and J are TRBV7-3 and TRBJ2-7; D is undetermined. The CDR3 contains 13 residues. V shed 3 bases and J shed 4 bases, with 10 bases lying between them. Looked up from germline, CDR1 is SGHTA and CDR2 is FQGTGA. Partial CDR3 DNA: TGTGCCAGCAGCTTCCCCGAGAGGTACGAG. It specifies CASSFPERYE. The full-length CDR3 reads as CASSFPERYEQYF.